In its sample, the clone carrying this T cell receptor beta chain was seen many times. The antigen remains undetermined. V trimming: 3 bases; J trimming: 2 bases; junction bases outside the gene matches: 0. The length of the CDR3 is 14 residues. CDR1 is MNHNS, CDR2 SASEGT, per germline. These data originate in a study of CD8+CD57+ T cells in acquired aplastic anemia. Study-wide context: An average of approximately 3.4 ug of DNA was obtained from sorted CD4+ and CD8+ cells. Among healthy donors, CD4+ cells averaged approximately 10 million reads. Points from the study as a whole: With respect to CD8+ Simpson's diversity, patients and controls did not differ significantly. Shared by patients and controls, twenty-nine CD8+ CDR3s were abundant in patients.

The use of genomic DNA as template underpinned the TCR beta VDJ and CDR3 profiling. TCRdb passed the reads through MiXCR, listing each CDR3 protein once. The repertoire has approximately 65,000 distinct CDR3 sequences, about 56% of them found once; the top ten carry roughly 2.5%. The sample taken for sequencing was sorted CD4+, CD8+, or CD8+CD57+ T cells (not recorded which) from PBMCs. The source is a human donor in good health, serving as a control. This chain joins TRBV6-1 and TRBJ1-3; 8 nucleotides align to TRBD1. The CDR3 DNA follows: TGTGCCAGCAGTGAGACAGGGGCTGGAAACACCATATATTTT. Amino acids: CASSETGAGNTIYF.